This T cell receptor (beta chain) originates from a study of tumor and adjacent non-tumor tissue in lung cancer. TCRbeta libraries were built with three rounds of nested PCR, modified from ARM-PCR. TCRdb reprocessed the multiplex PCR reads with MiXCR, giving one entry per CDR3 protein. The sample has more than 120,000 distinct CDR3 sequences, around 66% seen once; the top ten hold around a sixth. The template was RNA from unsorted bulk tissue. The trim removed 1 base at V and 6 bases at J, leaving 5 bases unmatched. The length of the CDR3 is 13 residues. The V gene's germline CDR1 is SQVTM and CDR2 ANQGSEA. This clonotype has only a few counts.

V is TRBV29-1 and J is TRBJ2-7; 8 bases are shared with TRBD2. Input material: lung tumor tissue. The clonotype was recovered from a man in his sixties with small cell lung cancer. The CDR3 here is CSVEGEAGGEQYF. The CDR3 nucleotides read TGCAGCGTTGAAGGGGAGGCGGGAGGCGAGCAGTACTTC.